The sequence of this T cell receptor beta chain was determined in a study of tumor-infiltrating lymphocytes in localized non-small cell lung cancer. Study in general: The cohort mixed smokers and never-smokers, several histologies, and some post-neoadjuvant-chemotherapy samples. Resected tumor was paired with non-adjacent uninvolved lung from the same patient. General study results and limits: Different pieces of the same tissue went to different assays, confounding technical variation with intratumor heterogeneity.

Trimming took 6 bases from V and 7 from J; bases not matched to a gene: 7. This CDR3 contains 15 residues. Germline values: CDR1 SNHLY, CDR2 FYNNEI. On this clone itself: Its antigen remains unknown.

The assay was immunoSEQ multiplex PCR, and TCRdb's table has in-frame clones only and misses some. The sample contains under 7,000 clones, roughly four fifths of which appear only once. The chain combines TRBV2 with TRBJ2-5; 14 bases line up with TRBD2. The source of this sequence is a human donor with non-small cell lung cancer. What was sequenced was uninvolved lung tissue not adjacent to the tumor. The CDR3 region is CASSGTSGGSATQYF. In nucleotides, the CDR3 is TGTGCCAGCAGCGGGACTAGCGGGGGTAGTGCGACCCAGTACTTC. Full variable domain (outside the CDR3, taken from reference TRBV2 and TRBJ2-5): EPEVTQTPSHQVTQMGQEVILRCVPISNHLYFYWYRQILGQKVEFLVSFYNNEISEKSEIFDDQFSVERPDGSNFTLKIRSTKLEDSAMYFCASSGTSGGSATQYFGPGTRLLVL.